The clone carrying this T cell receptor (beta chain) was seen only a few times. Its antigen is not identified. A single record per CDR3 protein comes from TCRdb applying MiXCR to the 5' RACE reads. Counted here are roughly 120,000 distinct CDR3 sequences, 20% to 25% occurring once; the ten biggest clones make up approximately 40%. The CDR3 spans 15 residues. The V gene's germline CDR1 is SGHVS and CDR2 FQNEAQ. J gave up 6 bases and V 1 base, and 8 bases lay outside the gene matches. This sample stems from a study of T-cell memory formation after mild COVID-19. The wider study: The TCR clusters were mostly specific to one donor.

Whole-study findings and limits: The pre-infection memory compartment contained some responding clones, suggesting cross-reactive memory joined. From day 15 to 85, contracting clones were balanced between CD4 and CD8, whereas later expanders leaned toward CD4+.

This receptor was identified in a man between 18 and 29 years old who had mild COVID-19 (a few samples of this study predate the infection). Cell type and time point are not known. The chain couples TRBV7-8 to TRBJ2-7; 8 bases align to TRBD1. The specimen sequenced was PBMCs or a T cell subset sorted from them (not recorded which). CDR3 loop: CASSLVPGGPSEQYV. The CDR3 DNA reads TGTGCCAGCAGCTTAGTCCCAGGGGGCCCCTCCGAGCAGTACGTC.